The 13 T cell receptor beta chains below come from one sample, sequenced in a study of T cell changes during pregnancy in multiple sclerosis. Profiling relied on immunoSEQ multiplex PCR, and the TCRdb table lists in-frame clones only, not all of them. The repertoire includes more than 55,000 clones, about 89% of them detected once, and 1.8% sits in the top ten. The sample here was peripheral blood, taken after pregnancy. The receptors here all came from a female donor with multiple sclerosis, enrolled in a pregnancy study.

V usage is TRBV7-2 and J usage is TRBJ1-4, with 9 bases aligning to TRBD1. The junction had 4 bases not matched to a gene; V was cut back by 1 base and J by 7 bases. From germline, CDR1 is SGHTA and CDR2 FQGNSA. The length of the CDR3 is 15 residues. CDR3 sequence reads: CASSLDRTGVEKLFF. The CDR3 DNA is TGTGCCAGCAGCTTAGACCGGACAGGGGTTGAAAAACTGTTTTTT.

This clone was picked up one time. J is TRBJ2-5 and V is TRBV7-9; 7 bases fit TRBD2. This CDR3 contains 17 residues. Germline V CDR1 and CDR2: SEHNR, FQNEAQ (reference sequence). The ends lost 3 bases at V and 2 bases at J; junction bases unmatched: 12. CDR3: CASSFYGRAGSQETQYF. CDR3 sequence (DNA): TGTGCCAGCAGCTTCTACGGCCGAGCGGGGAGTCAAGAGACCCAGTACTTC.

This chain's CDR3 is CASMERGLSYEQYF. CDR3 nucleotides: TGTGCCAGCATGGAAAGGGGCCTCTCCTACGAGCAGTACTTC. The gene calls are TRBV6-1 and TRBJ2-7; possibly TRBD1 for D (5 bases). CDR3 length: 14 residues. Trimming took 7 bases from V and 0 from J, leaving 13 bases between them. CDR1 and CDR2 from the germline V gene are MNHNS and SASEGT.

The sample holds one count of this clone. The CDR3 DNA reads as TGTGCCACCAGCAGAGATACCTCAGGGAATGAAAAACTGTTTTTT. Translated, it gives CATSRDTSGNEKLFF. The chain is built from TRBV15 and TRBJ1-4, with D possibly TRBD1 on 5 matching bases. The CDR3 is 15 residues long. The germline V and J ends were trimmed by 0 bases and 5 bases, with 10 bases remaining between them. CDR1 is LNHNV and CDR2 is YYDKDF in the germline V gene (reference sequence).

The chain employs TRBV29-1 and TRBJ2-7; 7 nucleotides line up with TRBD1. V trimming: 4 bases; J trimming: 6 bases; junction bases outside the gene matches: 12. Germline V gene sequence: CDR1 SQVTM, CDR2 ANQGSEA. The CDR3 runs to 14 residues. CDR3: CSVGGTRDRGEQYF. For the CDR3, the DNA is TGCAGCGTTGGGGGGACCCGGGACAGAGGCGAGCAGTACTTC.

The CDR3 loop is CASRDGTSGYNEQFF. CDR3 nucleotide sequence: TGTGCCAGCCGCGATGGGACTAGCGGCTACAATGAGCAGTTCTTC. V gene TRBV27 combines with J gene TRBJ2-1, with 11 bases identical to TRBD2. The V gene's germline CDR1 is MNHEY and CDR2 SMNVEV (reference sequence). The CDR3 has 15 residues. V was pared by 8 bases and J by 3 bases, with 6 bases of the junction left unmatched.

Only a few counts were recorded for this clone. The J gene is TRBJ1-5, the V gene TRBV7-2; tentative D call: TRBD1 (5 bases). The V gene lost 1 base and the J gene lost 5 bases, with 6 bases spanning the gap. This CDR3 is 13 amino acids long. Germline assignment: CDR1 SGHTA and CDR2 FQGNSA. DNA for the CDR3: TGTGCCAGCAGCTTAGGGGGCTATCAGCCCCAGCATTTT. Encoded protein: CASSLGGYQPQHF.

The V gene is TRBV5-4, the J gene TRBJ2-7; 10 nucleotides match TRBD1. Germline-derived CDR1 and CDR2 are SGHNT and YYREEE (reference sequence). The CDR3 totals 14 residues. V dropped 2 bases and J dropped 4; count of bases not matched to a gene: 3. CDR3 DNA: TGTGCCAGCAGCTTCCCGGGACAGGGGTACGAGCAGTACTTC. Protein: CASSFPGQGYEQYF.

The chain joins TRBV15 to TRBJ2-7; D unclear. The germline V gene has CDR1 LNHNV and CDR2 YYDKDF (reference sequence). Trimming took off 1 base at V and 3 bases at J, with 16 bases between the two ends. The CDR3 is made up of 16 amino acids. The CDR3 here is CATSRGGEYGNYEQYF. CDR3 coding DNA: TGTGCCACCAGCAGAGGAGGAGAGTACGGAAACTACGAGCAGTACTTC.

This chain uses TRBV9 with TRBJ1-2; perhaps TRBD1 as D (5 bases). Trimming removed 0 bases at V and 7 bases at J, with 16 bases between. The CDR3 sequence is 15 residues long. Germline assignment: CDR1 SGDLS and CDR2 YYNGEE. In DNA, the CDR3 is TGTGCCAGCAGCGTAGCCCGTCCGGGGGAGAGTGGCTACACCTTC. Protein product: CASSVARPGESGYTF.

The chain uses TRBV6-5 and TRBJ2-1, with D uncertain. The germline V gene has CDR1 MNHEY and CDR2 SVGAGI. Trimming took off 2 bases at V and 10 bases at J, with 9 bases between the two ends. The CDR3 totals 12 residues. The CDR3 region has the DNA TGTGCCAGCAGTTACCCCTCGCGGGAGCAGTTCTTC. It specifies CASSYPSREQFF.

This rearrangement joins TRBV15 to TRBJ2-3, with no clear D. The germline CDR1 and CDR2 sequences are LNHNV and YYDKDF (reference sequence). The CDR3 totals 16 residues. V gave up 0 bases and J gave up 2 bases, with 12 bases separating them. The CDR3 region is CATSRERGPYTDTQYF. CDR3 in DNA: TGTGCCACCAGCAGAGAAAGAGGCCCGTACACAGATACGCAGTATTTT.

The gene calls are TRBV5-1 and TRBJ2-5; unclear D gene. This CDR3 contains 13 residues. The germline CDR1 and CDR2 sequences are SGHRS and YFSETQ. Trimming stripped 1 base from V and 3 bases from J, with 7 bases between. This chain's CDR3 is CASSLYGKETQYF. CDR3 coding DNA: TGCGCCAGCAGCTTGTACGGTAAAGAGACCCAGTACTTC.